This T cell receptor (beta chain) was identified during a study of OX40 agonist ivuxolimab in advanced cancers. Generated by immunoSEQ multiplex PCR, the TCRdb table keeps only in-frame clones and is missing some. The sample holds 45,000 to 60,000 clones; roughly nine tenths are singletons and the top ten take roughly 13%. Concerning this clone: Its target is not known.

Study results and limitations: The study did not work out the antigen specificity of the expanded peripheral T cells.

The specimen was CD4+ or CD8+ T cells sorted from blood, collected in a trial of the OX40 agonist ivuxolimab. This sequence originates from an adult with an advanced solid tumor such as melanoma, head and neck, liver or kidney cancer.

The CDR3 coding sequence is TGTGCCAGCAGTTACTCAAGGACCGGGGAGCTGTTTTTT. Translated: CASSYSRTGELFF. The chain has TRBV6-5 and TRBJ2-2; D not resolved. This CDR3 is 13 amino acids long. The V gene's germline CDR1 is MNHEY and CDR2 SVGAGI. V was pared by 0 bases and J by 5 bases, with 4 bases between.